This T cell receptor beta chain was sequenced in a study of CD8+CD57+ T cells in acquired aplastic anemia. On the study more broadly: Sorted CD4+ and CD8+ cells yielded roughly 3 ug of DNA on average.

In patients chosen for sequencing, flow cytometry had shown CD8+CD57+ cell expansion. The patients all had a severe acquired aplastic anemia diagnosis. Patients had received no therapy at the time of blood sampling. CDR3 and TCR beta VDJ profiling relied on genomic DNA as the template. One entry per CDR3 protein, called by TCRdb with MiXCR from the reads. The sample holds 150,000 to 200,000 distinct CDR3 sequences, roughly half seen once. Germline CDR1 is LNHNV and CDR2 is YYDKDF (reference sequence). Trimming pared 1 base from V and 6 bases from J, leaving 9 bases between. The CDR3 loop spans 13 amino acids.

The sample comprised sorted CD4+, CD8+, or CD8+CD57+ T cells (not recorded which) from PBMCs. The V call is TRBV15, the J call TRBJ1-2, with D possibly matching TRBD1 (5 bases). The source is a human donor with aplastic anemia. DNA for the CDR3: TGTGCCACCAGCAGAGGGGGGTACGATGGCTACACCTTC. It encodes CATSRGGYDGYTF. The full variable domain, with the rest looked up from reference TRBV15 and TRBJ1-2, is DAMVIQNPRYQVTQFGKPVTLSCSQTLNHNVMYWYQQKSSQAPKLLFHYYDKDFNNEADTPDNFQSRRPNTSFCFLDIRSPGLGDTAMYLCATSRGGYDGYTFGSGTRLTVV.